Listed below are T cell receptor beta chains from one sample, sequenced in a study of T cell responses to AZD1222 COVID-19 vaccine. The data were produced by immunoSEQ multiplex PCR, yet TCRdb's version contains in-frame clones alone and is incomplete. The sample contains 95,000 to 150,000 clones, 92% of which appear only once. The sequences come from peripheral blood, collected on day 0 of AZD1222 vaccination. Receptor source: an adult in good health. Each CDR3 is given with its conserved first and last residue. The D gene is left open where the match is weak. Expanded clones are given a class, and other clones once, few, many or no size at all.

V gene,D gene,clone size,J gene,CDR3 protein,CDR3 DNA
TRBV15,NA,NA,TRBJ1-5,CATSRDLGGNQPQHF,TGTGCCACCAGCAGAGATCTGGGAGGGAATCAGCCCCAGCATTTT
TRBV27,NA,NA,TRBJ1-2,CASIPRGLGGYTF,TGTGCCAGCATTCCGCGGGGTTTAGGAGGCTACACCTTC
TRBV5-1,NA,NA,TRBJ1-3,CASSEWGGIGATLNPGNTIYF,TGCGCCAGCAGCGAATGGGGCGGGATTGGAGCCACCTTAAACCCTGGAAACACCATATATTTT
TRBV5-1,NA,once,TRBJ1-4,CASSLGGAATNEKLFF,TGCGCCAGCAGCTTGGGTGGGGCCGCAACTAATGAAAAACTGTTTTTT
TRBV5-8,NA,NA,TRBJ1-4,CASSSAGSVEKLFF,TGTGCCAGCAGCTCGGCGGGATCAGTGGAAAAACTGTTTTTT
TRBV4-1,TRBD2,NA,TRBJ2-3,CASSLTSGRMADTQYF,TGCGCCAGCAGCCTGACTAGCGGGAGAATGGCAGATACGCAGTATTTT
TRBV15,TRBD1,NA,TRBJ2-1,CATSRDRVPYNEQFF,TGTGCCACCAGCAGGGACAGGGTCCCCTACAATGAGCAGTTCTTC
TRBV7-9,NA,NA,TRBJ2-1,CASSSPGTISYNEQFF,TGTGCCAGCAGCTCCCCCGGGACCATCTCCTACAATGAGCAGTTCTTC
TRBV2,NA,once,TRBJ1-5,CASSEALYTNQPQHF,TGTGCCAGCAGTGAAGCGCTTTATACCAATCAGCCCCAGCATTTT
TRBV2,NA,NA,TRBJ1-1,CASSPPSTRNTEAFF,TGTGCCAGCAGTCCCCCCTCGACACGAAACACTGAAGCTTTCTTT
TRBV9,NA,once,TRBJ1-2,CASRGPPRIYGYTF,TGTGCCAGCAGGGGGCCCCCCAGGATTTATGGCTACACCTTC
TRBV27,NA,NA,TRBJ1-2,CASSLFTPYLGPSYGYTF,TGTGCCAGCAGTTTATTCACCCCATATTTAGGGCCGAGCTATGGCTACACCTTC
TRBV5-1,NA,NA,TRBJ2-7,CASSPLGVEIYEQYF,TGCGCCAGCAGCCCACTGGGCGTCGAGATCTACGAGCAGTACTTC
TRBV5-4,NA,once,TRBJ2-7,CASSPAGNSYEQYF,TGTGCCAGCAGCCCAGCCGGGAACTCCTACGAGCAGTACTTC
TRBV19,TRBD2,NA,TRBJ2-1,CASSLAGGLNEQFF,TGTGCCAGTAGTTTAGCGGGGGGGTTGAATGAGCAGTTCTTC
TRBV5-4,NA,NA,TRBJ1-2,CASSFQGGPNYGYTF,TGTGCCAGCAGCTTCCAGGGTGGACCTAACTATGGCTACACCTTC
TRBV2,TRBD2,NA,TRBJ2-2,CASSERLAEYTGELFF,TGTGCCAGCAGTGAAAGGCTAGCGGAATACACCGGGGAGCTGTTTTTT
TRBV20-1,NA,NA,TRBJ1-2,CSASMADDYGYTF,TGCAGTGCTAGTATGGCGGATGACTATGGCTACACCTTC
TRBV3-1/TRBV3-2,NA,NA,TRBJ2-1,CASSHTGDEQFF,TGTGCCAGCAGCCACACGGGGGACGAGCAGTTCTTC
TRBV11-2,NA,NA,TRBJ1-1,CASSFHPLSEAFF,TGTGCCAGCAGCTTTCATCCATTGAGTGAAGCTTTCTTT
TRBV7-2,TRBD2,NA,TRBJ2-7,CASSQTSGGTYEQYF,TGTGCCAGCAGCCAAACTAGCGGGGGGACCTACGAGCAGTACTTC
TRBV5-1,NA,few,TRBJ2-7,CASSLGDHSYEQYF,TGCGCCAGCAGCTTGGGGGACCACTCCTACGAGCAGTACTTC
TRBV9,NA,NA,TRBJ2-7,CASSVAAGGGEQYF,TGTGCCAGCAGCGTAGCGGCGGGTGGCGGCGAGCAGTACTTC
TRBV7-2,TRBD1,once,TRBJ1-2,CASSLRDRDGYTF,TGTGCCAGCAGCCTAAGGGACAGGGACGGCTACACCTTC
TRBV24-1,NA,NA,TRBJ2-1,CATSDLGGGLGEQFF,TGTGCCACCAGTGATTTGGGCGGGGGCCTGGGTGAGCAGTTCTTC
TRBV6-2/TRBV6-3,TRBD2,NA,TRBJ2-3,CASSYPLAGSTDTQYF,TGTGCCAGCAGTTACCCTCTAGCGGGGAGCACAGATACGCAGTATTTT